The rows below give T cell receptor beta chains drawn from one sample of a study of beta chain features in type 1 diabetes. The method was immunoSEQ multiplex PCR; TCRdb's version includes in-frame clones alone and lacks a portion of them. The sample carries roughly 610,000 clones, roughly a sixth recorded once. Sequences were obtained from naive CD4+ T cells from blood. These receptors all come from a man between 18 and 29 years old in good health. Each CDR3 is given with its conserved first and last residue. Each record gives: V gene, D gene, CDR3 length, J gene, clone size, CDR3 protein, CDR3 DNA. D genes are given only for firm matches. Rows give clone size only sometimes, using once, few, many, or a class for an expanded clone.

v_call: TRBV5-1; d_call: TRBD1; cdr3_length: 14; j_call: TRBJ2-7; clone_size: .; cdr3_aa: CASSRPGQGDEQYF; cdr3_nt: TGCGCCAGCAGCCGGCCGGGACAGGGCGATGAGCAGTACTTC
v_call: TRBV6-5; d_call: TRBD2; cdr3_length: 13; j_call: TRBJ2-3; clone_size: .; cdr3_aa: CASRGTSTDTQYF; cdr3_nt: TGTGCCAGCAGGGGGACTAGTACAGATACGCAGTATTTT
v_call: TRBV14; d_call: .; cdr3_length: 12; j_call: TRBJ1-1; clone_size: few; cdr3_aa: CASSHTQGAAFF; cdr3_nt: TGTGCCAGCAGCCACACACAGGGAGCAGCTTTCTTT
v_call: TRBV27; d_call: TRBD2; cdr3_length: 15; j_call: TRBJ2-1; clone_size: .; cdr3_aa: CASSLRLAGDWEQFF; cdr3_nt: TGTGCCAGCAGTTTACGGCTAGCGGGAGATTGGGAGCAGTTCTTC
v_call: TRBV19; d_call: .; cdr3_length: 17; j_call: TRBJ1-5; clone_size: .; cdr3_aa: CASSNTAGQGFFQPQHF; cdr3_nt: TGTGCCAGTAGTAACACCGCGGGACAAGGTTTTTTTCAGCCCCAGCATTTT
v_call: TRBV9; d_call: .; cdr3_length: 13; j_call: TRBJ2-7; clone_size: few; cdr3_aa: CASNTQGRNEQYF; cdr3_nt: TGTGCCAGCAACACCCAAGGACGGAACGAGCAGTACTTC
v_call: TRBV6-5; d_call: .; cdr3_length: 15; j_call: TRBJ2-5; clone_size: few; cdr3_aa: CASSRGASDPGTQYF; cdr3_nt: TGTGCCAGCAGCCGCGGGGCTAGCGATCCGGGGACCCAGTACTTC
v_call: TRBV27; d_call: TRBD1; cdr3_length: 15; j_call: TRBJ2-7; clone_size: .; cdr3_aa: CASSSPGQGKYEQYF; cdr3_nt: TGTGCCAGCAGTTCCCCGGGACAGGGGAAGTACGAGCAGTACTTC
v_call: TRBV6-6; d_call: .; cdr3_length: 14; j_call: TRBJ2-3; clone_size: .; cdr3_aa: CASIESRATDTQYF; cdr3_nt: TGTGCCAGCATCGAGAGCAGGGCCACAGATACGCAGTATTTT
v_call: TRBV11-3; d_call: TRBD2; cdr3_length: 13; j_call: TRBJ2-3; clone_size: .; cdr3_aa: CASSLGPGGTQYF; cdr3_nt: TGTGCCAGCAGCTTGGGGCCCGGGGGGACGCAGTATTTT
v_call: TRBV15; d_call: .; cdr3_length: 14; j_call: TRBJ1-3; clone_size: few; cdr3_aa: CATSRDQAAGTIYF; cdr3_nt: TGTGCCACCAGCAGAGATCAAGCGGCGGGCACCATATATTTT
v_call: TRBV10-3; d_call: TRBD2; cdr3_length: 16; j_call: TRBJ2-2; clone_size: .; cdr3_aa: CAISESRAGETGELFF; cdr3_nt: TGTGCCATCAGTGAGTCACGAGCGGGGGAGACCGGGGAGCTGTTTTTT
v_call: TRBV7-8; d_call: .; cdr3_length: 16; j_call: TRBJ2-1; clone_size: .; cdr3_aa: CASSLGMIVGNNEQFF; cdr3_nt: TGTGCCAGCAGCTTAGGGATGATAGTGGGAAACAATGAGCAGTTCTTC
v_call: TRBV5-1; d_call: .; cdr3_length: 15; j_call: TRBJ1-3; clone_size: few; cdr3_aa: CASSDGRSSGNTIYF; cdr3_nt: TGCGCCAGCAGCGACGGGCGGAGCTCTGGAAACACCATATATTTT
v_call: TRBV19; d_call: .; cdr3_length: 15; j_call: TRBJ2-1; clone_size: many; cdr3_aa: CASSIDPGEDNEQFF; cdr3_nt: TGTGCCAGTAGTATAGATCCGGGGGAAGACAATGAGCAGTTCTTC
v_call: TRBV5-1; d_call: .; cdr3_length: 15; j_call: TRBJ2-7; clone_size: few; cdr3_aa: CASSSGPPLSGEQYF; cdr3_nt: TGCGCCAGCAGCTCGGGACCCCCTCTTTCAGGAGAGCAGTACTTC
v_call: TRBV7-3; d_call: .; cdr3_length: 18; j_call: TRBJ2-6; clone_size: .; cdr3_aa: CASSDPGARSSGANVLTF; cdr3_nt: TGTGCCAGCAGTGACCCCGGGGCTCGGAGCTCTGGGGCCAACGTCCTGACTTTC
v_call: TRBV27; d_call: TRBD1; cdr3_length: 13; j_call: TRBJ1-2; clone_size: few; cdr3_aa: CASTKAGGSGYTF; cdr3_nt: TGTGCCAGCACCAAAGCAGGGGGCAGTGGCTACACCTTC
v_call: TRBV10-3; d_call: .; cdr3_length: 13; j_call: TRBJ2-2; clone_size: few; cdr3_aa: CAISEALTGELFF; cdr3_nt: TGTGCCATCAGTGAGGCCCTCACCGGGGAGCTGTTTTTT
v_call: TRBV6-6; d_call: .; cdr3_length: 16; j_call: TRBJ1-5; clone_size: few; cdr3_aa: CASSYSTGNSNQPQHF; cdr3_nt: TGTGCCAGCAGTTACTCGACCGGAAATAGCAATCAGCCCCAGCATTTT
v_call: TRBV4-3; d_call: .; cdr3_length: 14; j_call: TRBJ1-5; clone_size: .; cdr3_aa: CASSQGPLNQPQHF; cdr3_nt: TGCGCCAGCAGCCAGGGGCCACTCAATCAGCCCCAGCATTTT
v_call: TRBV6-5; d_call: .; cdr3_length: 14; j_call: TRBJ2-2; clone_size: few; cdr3_aa: CASSFFFGTGELFF; cdr3_nt: TGTGCCAGCAGTTTCTTTTTCGGTACCGGGGAGCTGTTTTTT
v_call: TRBV9; d_call: .; cdr3_length: 15; j_call: TRBJ2-7; clone_size: .; cdr3_aa: CASSVGHRDNYEQYF; cdr3_nt: TGTGCCAGCAGCGTAGGCCACCGGGACAACTACGAGCAGTACTTC
v_call: TRBV29-1; d_call: .; cdr3_length: 12; j_call: TRBJ1-2; clone_size: few; cdr3_aa: CSVAPGTHGYTF; cdr3_nt: TGCAGCGTTGCTCCCGGGACTCATGGCTACACCTTC
v_call: TRBV18; d_call: .; cdr3_length: 17; j_call: TRBJ1-1; clone_size: few; cdr3_aa: CASSPPGLPIGNTEAFF; cdr3_nt: TGTGCCAGCTCACCCCCGGGACTGCCAATAGGGAACACTGAAGCTTTCTTT
v_call: TRBV18; d_call: TRBD1; cdr3_length: 15; j_call: TRBJ1-5; clone_size: .; cdr3_aa: CASSPTDRAIQPQHF; cdr3_nt: TGTGCCAGCTCGCCGACGGACAGGGCAATCCAGCCCCAGCATTTT
v_call: TRBV19; d_call: .; cdr3_length: 14; j_call: TRBJ2-7; clone_size: .; cdr3_aa: CASRMESTPYEQYF; cdr3_nt: TGTGCCAGCAGGATGGAGAGCACTCCCTACGAGCAGTACTTC
v_call: TRBV18; d_call: .; cdr3_length: 14; j_call: TRBJ1-1; clone_size: .; cdr3_aa: CAGLRGNTNTEAFF; cdr3_nt: TGTGCCGGGCTGCGGGGTAATACGAACACTGAAGCTTTCTTT
v_call: TRBV9; d_call: TRBD1; cdr3_length: 14; j_call: TRBJ2-2; clone_size: few; cdr3_aa: CASRHDRGAGELFF; cdr3_nt: TGTGCCAGCAGACATGACAGGGGCGCCGGGGAGCTGTTTTTT